Listed here are 22 T cell receptor beta chains from one sample, sequenced in a study of blood T cell repertoires in COVID-19. The protocol was immunoSEQ multiplex PCR, while the TCRdb copy is restricted to in-frame clones and leaves out a portion. The table records 150,000 to 200,000 clones, approximately 90% of them present only once. Material for sequencing was peripheral blood. The receptors were sampled from a woman aged 55 to 70 who had recovered from COVID-19.

The gene calls are TRBV19 and TRBJ2-2; TRBD2 matches 9 bases. The V gene end was trimmed by 7 bases and the J gene end by 5 bases; junction bases not matched to a gene: 8. CDR1 is LNHDA, CDR2 SQIVND, per germline (reference sequence). CDR3 length: 15 residues. CDR3 loop: CASTPGLAKTGELFF. As DNA, the CDR3 is TGTGCCAGTACTCCGGGACTAGCTAAGACCGGGGAGCTGTTTTTT.

This chain joins TRBV19 and TRBJ1-2; the D is unclear. The germline V gene encodes CDR1 LNHDA and CDR2 SQIVND (reference sequence). This CDR3 has 12 amino acids. The V and J ends lost 3 bases and 1 base respectively, with 3 bases between them. DNA for the CDR3: TGTGCCAGTAGTATGCGTAACTATGGCTACACCTTC. Translating gives CASSMRNYGYTF.

The chain couples TRBV2 to TRBJ1-4, with TRBD1 matching 7 bases. Germline V lookup: CDR1 SNHLY, CDR2 FYNNEI. V was clipped by 6 bases and J by 7 bases; unmatched bases: 8. The CDR3 runs 14 residues. The CDR3 is CASRGDSGSEKLFF. CDR3 nucleotide sequence: TGTGCCAGCAGGGGGGACAGTGGGAGTGAAAAACTGTTTTTT.

The genes are TRBV6-5 and TRBJ2-3; unclear D gene. The germline CDR1 and CDR2 sequences are MNHEY and SVGAGI. V dropped 8 bases and J dropped 4 bases, with 7 bases sitting between them. The CDR3 sequence is 11 residues long. CDR3 sequence reads: CASLSADTQYF. The DNA of the CDR3 is TGTGCCAGCCTTTCCGCAGATACGCAGTATTTT.

This chain joins TRBV13 and TRBJ1-2; 9 nucleotides line up with TRBD1. The CDR3 covers 13 residues. V was clipped by 5 bases and J by 6 bases; unmatched bases: 4. CDR1 is PRHDT, CDR2 FYEKMQ, per germline (reference sequence). The CDR3 sequence: CASSRGQGDGYTF. The CDR3, as DNA: TGTGCCAGCAGCAGGGGACAGGGAGATGGCTACACCTTC. Looking up the rest from reference TRBV13 and TRBJ1-2 gives the full variable domain: AAGVIQSPRHLIKEKRETATLKCYPIPRHDTVYWYQQGPGQDPQFLISFYEKMQSDKGSIPDRFSAQQFSDYHSELNMSSLELGDSALYFCASSRGQGDGYTFGSGTRLTVV.

The V gene is TRBV11-2, the J gene TRBJ1-6, with 9 bases lining up with TRBD1. J was trimmed by 10 bases and V by 5 bases; bases with no gene match: 6. CDR3 length equals 14 residues. Germline V gives CDR1 SGHAT, CDR2 FQNNGV. Here the CDR3 reads CASSPGQGISPLHF. For the CDR3, the DNA is TGTGCCAGCAGCCCCGGACAGGGGATCTCACCCCTCCACTTT.

This clone was observed a single time. The gene calls are TRBV15 and TRBJ1-5, with D tentatively TRBD1 (6 bases). The V gene lost 0 bases and the J gene lost 4 bases, with 10 bases spanning the gap. This CDR3 is built from 15 residues. Germline values: CDR1 LNHNV, CDR2 YYDKDF (reference sequence). In DNA form, the CDR3 reads TGTGCCACCAGCAGAGAGGACAGCTTGAATCAGCCCCAGCATTTT. Protein product: CATSREDSLNQPQHF.

V usage is TRBV7-9 and J usage is TRBJ2-1, with 11 bases matching TRBD2. Germline values: CDR1 SEHNR, CDR2 FQNEAQ (reference sequence). The CDR3 totals 15 residues. V dropped 4 bases and J dropped 4; count of bases not matched to a gene: 3. CDR3 nucleotides: TGTGCCAGCAGCTCAGGACTAGCGGGTTACAATGAGCAGTTCTTC. This translates into CASSSGLAGYNEQFF. Drawing the rest from reference TRBV7-9 and TRBJ2-1, the complete variable domain is DTGVSQNPRHKITKRGQNVTFRCDPISEHNRLYWYRQTLGQGPEFLTYFQNEAQLEKSRLLSDRFSAERPKGSFSTLEIQRTEQGDSAMYLCASSSGLAGYNEQFFGPGTRLTVL.

The chain is built from TRBV5-6 and TRBJ1-2; 10 nucleotides match TRBD1. V shed 3 bases, J shed 6 bases, and the junction held 2 bases outside the gene matches. The CDR3 has 13 residues. The germline gives CDR1 SGHDT, CDR2 YYEEEE. CDR3 region: CASSWDRGDGYTF. CDR3 DNA: TGTGCCAGCAGCTGGGACAGGGGCGATGGCTACACCTTC.

The V and J genes are TRBV5-1 and TRBJ2-7, with 8 bases that match TRBD2. This CDR3 contains 15 residues. CDR1 is SGHRS and CDR2 is YFSETQ in the germline V gene. V shed 0 bases and J 2 bases; nucleotides not matched to a gene: 4. CDR3 coding DNA: TGCGCCAGCAGCTTGGCCTCAGCGGGGGCCTACGAGCAGTACTTC. Its translation: CASSLASAGAYEQYF.

The chain joins TRBV30 to TRBJ1-1; D possibly corresponds to TRBD1 (5 bases). V was pared by 3 bases and J by 3 bases, with 11 bases between. The CDR3 is made up of 13 amino acids. Germline V lookup: CDR1 GTSNPN, CDR2 SVGIG (reference sequence). The CDR3 sequence: CAWRTQGYTEAFF. The CDR3 DNA is TGTGCCTGGAGGACCCAGGGTTACACTGAAGCTTTCTTT. Together with reference TRBV30 and TRBJ1-1, the CDR3 gives the full variable domain: SQTIHQWPATLVQPVGSPLSLECTVEGTSNPNLYWYRQAAGRGLQLLFYSVGIGQISSEVPQNLSASRPQDRQFILSSKKLLLSDSGFYLCAWRTQGYTEAFFGQGTRLTVV.

The gene calls are TRBV7-8 and TRBJ1-5; D might be TRBD1 (5 bases). The CDR3 consists of 18 residues. The ends were cut back, 1 base at V and 1 base at J, with 17 bases in the middle. The germline V gene encodes CDR1 SGHVS and CDR2 FQNEAQ. CDR3 coding DNA: TGTGCCAGCAGCTTAGTCAGTCGGACGGGACTGAGCAATCAGCCCCAGCATTTT. The encoded protein is CASSLVSRTGLSNQPQHF.

J is TRBJ2-7 and V is TRBV28, with a tentative D call TRBD2 (6 bases). Germline CDR1 MDHEN, CDR2 SYDVKM. V shed 8 bases and J shed 12 bases, with 26 bases lying between them. The length of the CDR3 is 14 residues. This CDR3 is CASGRFGTYPPWYF. As DNA, the CDR3 is TGTGCCAGCGGCAGATTCGGGACTTACCCCCCTTGGTACTTC.

V gene TRBV5-5 combines with J gene TRBJ2-5; 7 nucleotides match TRBD1. This CDR3 has 13 residues. CDR1 is SGHKS, CDR2 YYEKEE, per germline (reference sequence). The ends lost 4 bases at V and 4 bases at J; junction bases unmatched: 4. CDR3 residues: CASSRGQSETQYF. CDR3 coding DNA: TGTGCCAGCAGCCGGGGACAGTCAGAGACCCAGTACTTC.

V gene TRBV5-5 combines with J gene TRBJ2-7, with a possible D match to TRBD1 (5 bases). V was clipped by 2 bases and J by 4 bases, with 13 bases between them. The germline V gene has CDR1 SGHKS and CDR2 YYEKEE (reference sequence). The CDR3 covers 14 residues. The CDR3 DNA reads as TGTGCCAGCAGCTTTGGGCAGGGTAATTACGAGCAGTACTTC. Protein product: CASSFGQGNYEQYF.

The chain links TRBV5-6 to TRBJ2-5; possibly TRBD2 for D (6 bases). In germline, CDR1 is SGHDT, CDR2 YYEEEE. V dropped 4 bases and J dropped 5 bases, with 27 bases sitting between them. The CDR3 has 18 residues. The CDR3 loop reads CASSTTKGGRLGRETQYF. The CDR3 region has the DNA TGTGCCAGCAGCACCACTAAGGGAGGACGGCTCGGTAGGGAGACCCAGTACTTC. Using reference TRBV5-6 and TRBJ2-5 for the parts outside the CDR3, the full variable domain is DAGVTQSPTHLIKTRGQQVTLRCSPKSGHDTVSWYQQALGQGPQFIFQYYEEEERQRGNFPDRFSGHQFPNYSSELNVNALLLGDSALYLCASSTTKGGRLGRETQYFGPGTRLLVL.

The rearrangement joins TRBV5-1 to TRBJ1-5, with a possible D match to TRBD1 (5 bases). Trimming pared 3 bases from V and 5 bases from J, leaving 9 bases between. The germline CDR1 and CDR2 sequences are SGHRS and YFSETQ. This CDR3 is 13 amino acids long. The CDR3 DNA is TGCGCCAGCAGCTCATGGGGGGATCAGCCCCAGCATTTT. Translating gives CASSSWGDQPQHF. Supplemented by reference TRBV5-1 and TRBJ1-5, the full variable domain reads KAGVTQTPRYLIKTRGQQVTLSCSPISGHRSVSWYQQTPGQGLQFLFEYFSETQRNKGNFPGRFSGRQFSNSRSEMNVSTLELGDSALYLCASSSWGDQPQHFGDGTRLSIL.

V usage is TRBV11-1 and J usage is TRBJ2-1; 7 bases are a match to TRBD2. The V and J ends lost 5 bases and 7 bases, in that order; junction bases with no gene match: 11. The CDR3 has 15 residues. The germline V gene has CDR1 SGHAT and CDR2 FQDESV (reference sequence). CDR3 bases: TGTGCCAGCAGCACCGCCAGCGGGGAAGGAAATGAGCAGTTCTTC. It yields the protein CASSTASGEGNEQFF.

The table lists this clone with a few counts. The V and J genes are TRBV5-1 and TRBJ2-7; D is undetermined. The CDR3 runs 13 residues. V gave up 4 bases and J gave up 3 bases, with 11 bases separating them. Germline CDR1 SGHRS, CDR2 YFSETQ. The CDR3 coding sequence is TGCGCCAGCAGCCCCCCGGAGTTCTACGAGCAGTACTTC. It is translated as CASSPPEFYEQYF.

CDR3 protein: CASSNSGTEYGYTF. The CDR3 DNA follows: TGTGCCAGTAGTAACTCCGGGACTGAGTATGGCTACACCTTC. V gene TRBV19 combines with J gene TRBJ1-2; a weak D match, TRBD1 (5 bases). Germline V gene data show CDR1 as LNHDA and CDR2 as SQIVND (reference sequence). Between the trimmed V and J ends, which lost 4 bases and 5 bases, there was a span of 14 bases. This CDR3 has 14 amino acids.

The chain is built from TRBV5-1 and TRBJ2-3, with 10 positions matching TRBD2. V was pared by 3 bases and J by 6 bases, with 4 bases of the junction left unmatched. Germline CDR1 and CDR2: SGHRS and YFSETQ. This CDR3 has 14 amino acids. CDR3 sequence (DNA): TGCGCCAGCAGCTGGGGGACTAGCGAGGATACGCAGTATTTT. Translating gives CASSWGTSEDTQYF.

The chain joins TRBV9 to TRBJ2-5, with D uncertain. The CDR3 spans 13 residues. Germline assignment: CDR1 SGDLS and CDR2 YYNGEE. Deletions cut 4 bases from V and 0 bases from J, with 7 bases between. The CDR3 DNA reads TGTGCCAGCAGCCTCCGGGACCAAGAGACCCAGTACTTC. Protein product: CASSLRDQETQYF.